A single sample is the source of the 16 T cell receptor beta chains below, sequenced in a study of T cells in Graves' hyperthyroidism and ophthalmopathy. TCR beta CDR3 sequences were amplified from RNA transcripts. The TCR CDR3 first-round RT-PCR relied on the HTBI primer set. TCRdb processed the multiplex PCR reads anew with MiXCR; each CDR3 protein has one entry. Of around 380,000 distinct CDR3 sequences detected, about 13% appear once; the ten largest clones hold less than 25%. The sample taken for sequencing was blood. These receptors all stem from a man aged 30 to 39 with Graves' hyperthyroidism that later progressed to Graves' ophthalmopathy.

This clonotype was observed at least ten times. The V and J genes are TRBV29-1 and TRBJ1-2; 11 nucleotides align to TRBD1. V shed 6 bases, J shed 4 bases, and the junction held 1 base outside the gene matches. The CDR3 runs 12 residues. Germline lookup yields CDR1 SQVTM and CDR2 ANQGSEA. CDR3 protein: CSVGQGAYGYTF. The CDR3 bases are TGCAGCGTAGGACAGGGGGCCTATGGCTACACCTTC. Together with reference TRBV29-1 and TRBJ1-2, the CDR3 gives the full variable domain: SAVISQKPSRDICQRGTSLTIQCQVDSQVTMMFWYRQQPGQSLTLIATANQGSEATYESGFVIDKFPISRPNLTFSTLTVSNMSPEDSSIYLCSVGQGAYGYTFGSGTRLTVV.

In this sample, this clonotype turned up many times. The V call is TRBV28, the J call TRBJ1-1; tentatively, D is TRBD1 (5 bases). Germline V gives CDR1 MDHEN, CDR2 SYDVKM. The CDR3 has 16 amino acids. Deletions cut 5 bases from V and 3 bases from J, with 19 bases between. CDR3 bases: TGTGCCAGCAGTCCACCAACGGGACGGCCACACACTGAAGCTTTCTTT. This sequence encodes CASSPPTGRPHTEAFF.

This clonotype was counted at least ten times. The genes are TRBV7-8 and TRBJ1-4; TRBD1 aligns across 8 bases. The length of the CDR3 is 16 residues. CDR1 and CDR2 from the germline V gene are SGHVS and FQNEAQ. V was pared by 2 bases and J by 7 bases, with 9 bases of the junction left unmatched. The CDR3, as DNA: TGTGCCAGCAGCTTACGGGGAGGACAGGGTAGTGAAAAACTGTTTTTT. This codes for CASSLRGGQGSEKLFF.

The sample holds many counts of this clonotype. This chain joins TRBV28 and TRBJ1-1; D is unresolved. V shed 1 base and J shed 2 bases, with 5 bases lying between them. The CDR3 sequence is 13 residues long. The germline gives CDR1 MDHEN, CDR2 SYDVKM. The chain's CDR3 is CASSLLRNTEAFF. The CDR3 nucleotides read TGTGCCAGCAGTTTATTGCGTAACACTGAAGCTTTCTTT.

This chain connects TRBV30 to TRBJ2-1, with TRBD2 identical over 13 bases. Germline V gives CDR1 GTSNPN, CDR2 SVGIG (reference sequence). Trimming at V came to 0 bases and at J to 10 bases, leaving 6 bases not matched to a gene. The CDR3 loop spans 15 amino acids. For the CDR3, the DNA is TGTGCCTGGAGTGTATCTGGACTAGCGGGGGACGAGCAGTTCTTC. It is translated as CAWSVSGLAGDEQFF.

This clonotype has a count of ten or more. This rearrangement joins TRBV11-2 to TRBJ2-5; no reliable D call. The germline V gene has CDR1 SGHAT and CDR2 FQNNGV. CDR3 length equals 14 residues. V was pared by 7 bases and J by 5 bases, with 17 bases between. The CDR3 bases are TGTGCCAGCACCACTTGGGAAACCATGGAGACCCAGTACTTC. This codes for CASTTWETMETQYF. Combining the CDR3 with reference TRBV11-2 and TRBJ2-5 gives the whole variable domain EAGVAQSPRYKIIEKRQSVAFWCNPISGHATLYWYQQILGQGPKLLIQFQNNGVVDDSQLPKDRFSAERLKGVDSTLKIQPAKLEDSAVYLCASTTWETMETQYFGPGTRLLVL.

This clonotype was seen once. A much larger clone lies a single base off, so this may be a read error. CDR3 amino acids: CAWRVTGFTEDFF. CDR3 in DNA: TGTGCCTGGAGGGTGACAGGGTTCACTGAAGATTTCTTT. This chain uses TRBV30 with TRBJ1-1, with 7 bases lining up with TRBD1. Germline-derived CDR1 and CDR2 are GTSNPN and SVGIG (reference sequence). The CDR3 extends over 13 amino acids.

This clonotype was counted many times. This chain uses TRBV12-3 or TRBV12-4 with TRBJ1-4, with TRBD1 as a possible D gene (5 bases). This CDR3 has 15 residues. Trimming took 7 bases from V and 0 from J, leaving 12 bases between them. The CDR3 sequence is CASKRRGATNEKLFF. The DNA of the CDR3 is TGTGCCAGCAAAAGACGGGGGGCAACTAATGAAAAACTGTTTTTT.

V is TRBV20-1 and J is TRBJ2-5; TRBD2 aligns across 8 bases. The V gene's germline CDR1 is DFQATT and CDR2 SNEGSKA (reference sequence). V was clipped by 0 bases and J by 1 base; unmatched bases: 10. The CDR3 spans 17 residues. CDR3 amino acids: CSARDRRRGAFQETQYF. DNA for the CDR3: TGCAGTGCTAGAGATCGACGGCGGGGGGCCTTCCAAGAGACCCAGTACTTC.

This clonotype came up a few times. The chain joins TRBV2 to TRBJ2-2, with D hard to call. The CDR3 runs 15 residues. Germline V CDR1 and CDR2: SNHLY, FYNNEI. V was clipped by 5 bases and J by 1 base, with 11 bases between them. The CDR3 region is CASSPLKGNTGELFF. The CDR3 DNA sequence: TGTGCCAGCAGTCCCCTAAAGGGGAACACCGGGGAGCTGTTTTTT.

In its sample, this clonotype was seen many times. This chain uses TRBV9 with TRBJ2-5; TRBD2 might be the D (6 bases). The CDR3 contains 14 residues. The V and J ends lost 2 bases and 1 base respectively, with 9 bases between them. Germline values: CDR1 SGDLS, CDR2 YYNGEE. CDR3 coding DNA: TGTGCCAGCAGCGTCGGACTATTCCAAGAGACCCAGTACTTC. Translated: CASSVGLFQETQYF.

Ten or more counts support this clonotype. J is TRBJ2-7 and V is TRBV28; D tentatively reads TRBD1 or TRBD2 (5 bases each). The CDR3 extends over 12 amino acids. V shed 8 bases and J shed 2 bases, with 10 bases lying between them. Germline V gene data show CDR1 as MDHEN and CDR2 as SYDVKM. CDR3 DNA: TGTGCCAGCCGGGACGTCGCCTACGAGCAGTACTTC. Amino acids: CASRDVAYEQYF.

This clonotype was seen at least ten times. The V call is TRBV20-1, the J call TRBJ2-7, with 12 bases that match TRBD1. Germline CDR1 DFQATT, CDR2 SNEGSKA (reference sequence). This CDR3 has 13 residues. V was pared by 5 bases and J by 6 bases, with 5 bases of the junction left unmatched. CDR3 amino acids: CSAWGTGGVEQYF. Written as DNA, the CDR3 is TGCAGTGCTTGGGGGACAGGGGGCGTCGAGCAGTACTTC.

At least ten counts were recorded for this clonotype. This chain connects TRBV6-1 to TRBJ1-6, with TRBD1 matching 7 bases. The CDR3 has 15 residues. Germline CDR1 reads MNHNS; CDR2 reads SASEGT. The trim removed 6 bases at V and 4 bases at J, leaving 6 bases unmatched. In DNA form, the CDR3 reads TGTGCCAGCAGCCCCCAGACAGGGTATAATTCACCCCTCCACTTT. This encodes CASSPQTGYNSPLHF.

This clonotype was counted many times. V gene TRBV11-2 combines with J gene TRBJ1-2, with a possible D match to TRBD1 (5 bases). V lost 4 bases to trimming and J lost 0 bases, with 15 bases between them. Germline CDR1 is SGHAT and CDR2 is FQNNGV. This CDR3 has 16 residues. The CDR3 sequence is CASSSVRRDTNYGYTF. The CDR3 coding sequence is TGTGCCAGCAGCTCAGTCCGCAGGGATACTAACTATGGCTACACCTTC.

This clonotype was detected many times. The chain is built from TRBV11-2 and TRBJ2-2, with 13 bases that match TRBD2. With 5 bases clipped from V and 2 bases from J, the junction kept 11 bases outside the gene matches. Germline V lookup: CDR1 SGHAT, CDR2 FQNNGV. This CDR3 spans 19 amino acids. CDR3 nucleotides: TGTGCCAGCAGCAATTTAAGACTAGCGGGGGGCTTAAACACCGGGGAGCTGTTTTTT. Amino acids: CASSNLRLAGGLNTGELFF.